This TCR beta chain is drawn from a study of human T cells and chemical hapten exposure. Unique molecular identifiers were attached to individual cDNA molecules within the library. Each CDR3 protein gets one entry after TCRdb re-called the RACE reads with MiXCR. The sample lists approximately 79,000 distinct CDR3 sequences; approximately 9% were seen once. Germline V lookup: CDR1 LGHNA, CDR2 YNFKEQ. Trimming at V came to 1 base and at J to 3 bases, leaving 7 bases not matched to a gene. The CDR3 runs to 17 residues. Notes on the study in general: Given that the donors had alopecia, their immune response may differ from that seen in healthy people. Relative to controls, expanded TCRs formed significantly more large CDR3 similarity clusters.

The table lists this clonotype with many counts. Its antigen is currently unknown. Indicated time point: pre-sensitization, week 0. Treatment of the sample: therapeutic diphenylcyclopropenone sensitization with weekly scalp DPC. From whole blood left unfractionated, total RNA was extracted. The TCR was taken from a man aged 35 to 55 with alopecia areata. Some clones in this sample may be carry-over from other donors' samples. The rearrangement links TRBV4-2 to TRBJ2-3, with 10 bases identical to TRBD2. The input for sequencing was whole blood, taken in connection with sensitization to the hapten diphenylcyclopropenone (DPC). The CDR3 DNA reads TGTGCCAGCAGCCAAGCAGGGACTAGCGACTTTACAGATACGCAGTATTTT. This translates into CASSQAGTSDFTDTQYF.